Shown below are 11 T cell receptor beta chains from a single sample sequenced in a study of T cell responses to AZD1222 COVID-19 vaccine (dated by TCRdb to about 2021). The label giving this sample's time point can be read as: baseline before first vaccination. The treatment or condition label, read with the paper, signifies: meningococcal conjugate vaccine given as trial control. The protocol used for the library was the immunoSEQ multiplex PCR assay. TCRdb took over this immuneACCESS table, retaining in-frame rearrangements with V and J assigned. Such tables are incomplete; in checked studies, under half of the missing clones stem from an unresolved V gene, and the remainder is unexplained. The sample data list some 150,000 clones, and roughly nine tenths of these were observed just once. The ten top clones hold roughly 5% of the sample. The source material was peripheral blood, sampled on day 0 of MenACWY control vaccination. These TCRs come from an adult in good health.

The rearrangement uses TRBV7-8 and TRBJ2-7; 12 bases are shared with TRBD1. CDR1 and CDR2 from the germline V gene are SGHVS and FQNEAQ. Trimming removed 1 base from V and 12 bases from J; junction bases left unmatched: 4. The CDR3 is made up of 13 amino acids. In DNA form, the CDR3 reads TGTGCCAGCAGCTTAGACGGGACAGGGGGCGGGTACTTC. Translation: CASSLDGTGGGYF.

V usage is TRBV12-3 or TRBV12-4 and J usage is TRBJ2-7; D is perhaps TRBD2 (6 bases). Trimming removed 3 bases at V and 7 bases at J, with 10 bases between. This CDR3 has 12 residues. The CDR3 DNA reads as TGTGCCAGCAGTTTCGGGGGAAGGGAGCAGTACGTC. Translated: CASSFGGREQYV.

The DNA of the CDR3 is TGTGCCAGCAGCCTCCGGGACAGCAACACAGATACGCAGTATTTT. This gives the protein CASSLRDSNTDTQYF. V gene TRBV5-4 combines with J gene TRBJ2-3; 7 bases agree with TRBD1. CDR3 size: 15 residues. The V segment lost 4 bases and the J segment 2 bases; nucleotides outside the gene matches: 7. Germline V gene data show CDR1 as SGHNT and CDR2 as YYREEE (reference sequence).

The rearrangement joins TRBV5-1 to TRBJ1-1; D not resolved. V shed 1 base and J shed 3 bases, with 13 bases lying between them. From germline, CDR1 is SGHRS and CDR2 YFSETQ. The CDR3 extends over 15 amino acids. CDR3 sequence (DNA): TGCGCCAGCAGCTTGTTCCCAAGATCGGACACTGAAGCTTTCTTT. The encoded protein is CASSLFPRSDTEAFF.

CDR3 sequence (DNA): TGTGCCAGCAAGGCGGTAAACTATGGCTACACCTTC. It specifies CASKAVNYGYTF. The chain couples TRBV28 to TRBJ1-2; the D is unclear. The CDR3 has 12 amino acids. The germline CDR1 and CDR2 sequences are MDHEN and SYDVKM. V lost 7 bases to trimming and J lost 2 bases, with 8 bases between them.

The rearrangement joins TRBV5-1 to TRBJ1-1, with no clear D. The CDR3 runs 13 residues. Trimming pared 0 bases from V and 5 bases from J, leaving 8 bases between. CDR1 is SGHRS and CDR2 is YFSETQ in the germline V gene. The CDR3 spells CASSLEFETEAFF. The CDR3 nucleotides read TGCGCCAGCAGCTTGGAGTTCGAGACTGAAGCTTTCTTT.

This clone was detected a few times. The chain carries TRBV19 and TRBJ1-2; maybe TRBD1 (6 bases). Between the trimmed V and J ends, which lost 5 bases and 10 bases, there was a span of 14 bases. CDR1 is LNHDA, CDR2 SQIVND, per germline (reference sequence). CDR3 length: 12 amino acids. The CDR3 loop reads CASSPEGDIYTF. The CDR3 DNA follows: TGTGCCAGTAGTCCAGAGGGGGACATCTACACCTTC.

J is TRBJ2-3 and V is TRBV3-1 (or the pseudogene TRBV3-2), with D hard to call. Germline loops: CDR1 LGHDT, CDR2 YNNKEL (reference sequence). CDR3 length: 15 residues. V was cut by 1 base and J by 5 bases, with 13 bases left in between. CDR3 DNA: TGTGCCAGCAGCCAAGCACGCGGTGACGGAGATACGCAGTATTTT. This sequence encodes CASSQARGDGDTQYF.

CDR3 bases: TGTGCCAGTAGTATGAGGCAATTACATGGCTACACCTTC. This encodes CASSMRQLHGYTF. V gene TRBV19 combines with J gene TRBJ1-2; D is undetermined. The V end was cut by 3 bases, the J end by 6 bases, with 11 bases between. The CDR3 has 13 residues. The germline gives CDR1 LNHDA, CDR2 SQIVND (reference sequence).

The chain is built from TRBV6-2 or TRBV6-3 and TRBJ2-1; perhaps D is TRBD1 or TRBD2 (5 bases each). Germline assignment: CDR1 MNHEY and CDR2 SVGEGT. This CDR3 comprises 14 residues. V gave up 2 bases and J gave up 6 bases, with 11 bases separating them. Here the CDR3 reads CASSYLGTTNEQFF. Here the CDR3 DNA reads TGTGCCAGCAGTTACCTCGGGACGACCAATGAGCAGTTCTTC.

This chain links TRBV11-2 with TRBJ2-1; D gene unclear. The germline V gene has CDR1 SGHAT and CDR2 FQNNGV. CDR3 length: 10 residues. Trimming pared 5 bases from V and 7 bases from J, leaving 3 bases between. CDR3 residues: CASSGNEQFF. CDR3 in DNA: TGTGCCAGCAGCGGAAATGAGCAGTTCTTC.